What follows describes a single TCR beta chain. TCRdb reprocessed the RT-PCR reads with MiXCR, giving one entry per CDR3 protein. Found here are hundreds of thousands of distinct CDR3 sequences, approximately 14% of them singletons; the top ten hold about 3.9%. The CDR3 runs 14 residues. Trimming pared 6 bases from V and 5 bases from J, leaving 14 bases between. Per germline, CDR1 KGHDR and CDR2 SFDVKD. The chain links TRBV24-1 to TRBJ2-3; a weak D match, TRBD1 (5 bases). The sequencing sample was made of memory CD4+ T cells from blood. The clonotype was recovered from a female donor in good health, serving as a healthy control. The CDR3, as DNA: TGTGCCACCAGTAGGGGTCAGGTAGAAGATACGCAGTATTTT. Its protein product is CATSRGQVEDTQYF.